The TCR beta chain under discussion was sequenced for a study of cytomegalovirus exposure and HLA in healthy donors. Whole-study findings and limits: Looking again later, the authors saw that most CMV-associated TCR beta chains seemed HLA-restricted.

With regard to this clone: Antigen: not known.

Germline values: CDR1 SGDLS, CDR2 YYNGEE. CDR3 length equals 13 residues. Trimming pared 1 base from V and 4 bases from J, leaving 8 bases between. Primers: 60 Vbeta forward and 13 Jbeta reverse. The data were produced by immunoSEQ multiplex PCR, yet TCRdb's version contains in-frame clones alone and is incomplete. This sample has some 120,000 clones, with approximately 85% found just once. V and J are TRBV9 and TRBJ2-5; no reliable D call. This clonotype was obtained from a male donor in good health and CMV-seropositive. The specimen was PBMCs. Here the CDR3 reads CASSVYPTETQYF. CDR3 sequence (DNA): TGTGCCAGCAGCGTATACCCTACAGAGACCCAGTACTTC.